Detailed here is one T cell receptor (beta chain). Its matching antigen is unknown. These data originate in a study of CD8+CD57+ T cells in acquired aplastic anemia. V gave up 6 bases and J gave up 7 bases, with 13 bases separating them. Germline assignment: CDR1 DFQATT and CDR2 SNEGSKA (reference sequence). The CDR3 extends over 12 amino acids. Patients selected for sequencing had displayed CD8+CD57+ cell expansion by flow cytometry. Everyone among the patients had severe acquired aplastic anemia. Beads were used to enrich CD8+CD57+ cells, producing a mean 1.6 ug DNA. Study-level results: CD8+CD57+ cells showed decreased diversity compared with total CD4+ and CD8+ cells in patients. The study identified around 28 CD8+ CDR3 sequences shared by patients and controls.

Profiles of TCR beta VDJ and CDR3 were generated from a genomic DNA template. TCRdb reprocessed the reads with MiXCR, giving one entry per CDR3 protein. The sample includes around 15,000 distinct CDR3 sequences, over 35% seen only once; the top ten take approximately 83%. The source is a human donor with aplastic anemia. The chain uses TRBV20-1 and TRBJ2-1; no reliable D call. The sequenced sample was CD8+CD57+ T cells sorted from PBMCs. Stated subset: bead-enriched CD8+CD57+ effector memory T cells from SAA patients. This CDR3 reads CSASYWGNEQFF. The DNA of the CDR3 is TGCAGTGCCTCGTATTGGGGTAATGAGCAGTTCTTC.